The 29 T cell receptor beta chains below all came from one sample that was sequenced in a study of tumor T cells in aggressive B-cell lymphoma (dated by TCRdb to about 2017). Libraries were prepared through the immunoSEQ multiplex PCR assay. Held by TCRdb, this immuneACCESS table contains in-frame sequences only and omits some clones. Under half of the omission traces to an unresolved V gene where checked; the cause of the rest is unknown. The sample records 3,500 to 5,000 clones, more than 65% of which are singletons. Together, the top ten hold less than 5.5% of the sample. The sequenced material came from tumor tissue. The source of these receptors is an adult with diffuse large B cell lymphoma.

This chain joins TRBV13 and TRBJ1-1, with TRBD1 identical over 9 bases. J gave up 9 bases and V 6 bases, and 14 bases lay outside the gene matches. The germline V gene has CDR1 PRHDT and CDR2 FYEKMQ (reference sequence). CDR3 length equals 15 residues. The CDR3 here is CASRPRGGTGNQAFF. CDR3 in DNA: TGTGCCAGCAGACCTAGGGGGGGGACAGGGAACCAAGCTTTCTTT.

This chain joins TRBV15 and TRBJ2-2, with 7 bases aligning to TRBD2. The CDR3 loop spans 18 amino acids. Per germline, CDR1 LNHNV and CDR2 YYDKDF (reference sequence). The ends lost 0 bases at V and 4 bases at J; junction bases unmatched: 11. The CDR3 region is CATSRDQGPAGTTGELFF. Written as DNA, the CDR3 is TGTGCCACCAGCAGAGATCAGGGCCCAGCGGGAACCACCGGGGAGCTGTTTTTT.

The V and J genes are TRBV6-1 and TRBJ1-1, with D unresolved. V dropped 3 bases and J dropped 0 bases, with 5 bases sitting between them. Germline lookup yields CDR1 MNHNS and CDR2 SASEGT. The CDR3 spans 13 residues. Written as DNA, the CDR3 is TGTGCCAGCAGTGACCAGATGAACACTGAAGCTTTCTTT. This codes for CASSDQMNTEAFF.

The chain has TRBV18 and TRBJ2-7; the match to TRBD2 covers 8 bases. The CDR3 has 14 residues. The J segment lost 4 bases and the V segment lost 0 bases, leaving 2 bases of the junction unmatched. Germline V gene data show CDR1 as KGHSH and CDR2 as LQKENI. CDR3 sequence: CASSPPSGKYEQYF. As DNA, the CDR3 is TGTGCCAGCTCACCACCTAGCGGGAAATACGAGCAGTACTTC.

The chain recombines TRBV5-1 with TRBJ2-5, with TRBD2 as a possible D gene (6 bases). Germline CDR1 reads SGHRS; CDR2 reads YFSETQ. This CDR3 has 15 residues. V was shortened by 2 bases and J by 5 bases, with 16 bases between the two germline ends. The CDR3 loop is CASSLGGRKGETQYF. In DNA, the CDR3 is TGCGCCAGCAGCTTAGGAGGGCGAAAAGGGGAGACCCAGTACTTC.

CDR3 nucleotide sequence: TGCGCCAGCAGCTTAGGACAGGGGTGGACTGAAGCTTTCTTT. Amino acids: CASSLGQGWTEAFF. The J gene is TRBJ1-1, the V gene TRBV5-1; 9 nucleotides align to TRBD1. The junction had 4 bases not matched to a gene; V was cut back by 2 bases and J by 5 bases. The germline gives CDR1 SGHRS, CDR2 YFSETQ. The CDR3 is 14 amino acids. Based on the CDR3 plus reference TRBV5-1 and TRBJ1-1, the full variable domain is KAGVTQTPRYLIKTRGQQVTLSCSPISGHRSVSWYQQTPGQGLQFLFEYFSETQRNKGNFPGRFSGRQFSNSRSEMNVSTLELGDSALYLCASSLGQGWTEAFFGQGTRLTVV.

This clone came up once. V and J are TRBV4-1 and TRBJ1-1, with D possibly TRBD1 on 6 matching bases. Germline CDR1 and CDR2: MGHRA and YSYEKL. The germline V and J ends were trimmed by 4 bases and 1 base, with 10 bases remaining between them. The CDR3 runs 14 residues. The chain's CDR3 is CASSRGGGNTEAFF. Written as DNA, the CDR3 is TGCGCCAGCAGCCGAGGGGGTGGGAACACTGAAGCTTTCTTT.

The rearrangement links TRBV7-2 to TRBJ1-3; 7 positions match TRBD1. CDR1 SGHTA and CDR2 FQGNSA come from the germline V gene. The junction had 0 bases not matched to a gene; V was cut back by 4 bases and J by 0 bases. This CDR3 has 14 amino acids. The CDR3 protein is CASSWDSSGNTIYF. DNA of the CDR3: TGTGCCAGCAGCTGGGACAGCTCTGGAAACACCATATATTTT.

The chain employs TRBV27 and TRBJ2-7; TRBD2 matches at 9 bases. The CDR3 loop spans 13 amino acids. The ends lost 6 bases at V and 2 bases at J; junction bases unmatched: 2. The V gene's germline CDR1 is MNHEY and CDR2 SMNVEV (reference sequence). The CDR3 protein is CASRREGPYEQYF. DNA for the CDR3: TGTGCCAGCAGGCGGGAGGGTCCCTACGAGCAGTACTTC.

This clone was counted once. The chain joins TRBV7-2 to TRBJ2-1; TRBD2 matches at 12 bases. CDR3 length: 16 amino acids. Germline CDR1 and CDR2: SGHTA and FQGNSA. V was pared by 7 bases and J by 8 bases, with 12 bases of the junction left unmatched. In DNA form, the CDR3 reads TGTGCCAGCACCCGAGCCGCTAGCGGGGGGGCCCATGAGCAGTTCTTC. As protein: CASTRAASGGAHEQFF.

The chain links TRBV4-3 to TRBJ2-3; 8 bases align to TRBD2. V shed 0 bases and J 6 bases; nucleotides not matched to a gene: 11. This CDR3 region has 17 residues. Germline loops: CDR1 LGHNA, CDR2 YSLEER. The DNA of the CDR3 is TGCGCCAGCAGCCAAGATTGGGCGGGAGGTCAGTCCGATACGCAGTATTTT. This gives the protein CASSQDWAGGQSDTQYF.

The chain's CDR3 is CASSPWTGINYGYTF. The CDR3 DNA reads as TGCGCCAGCAGCCCGTGGACAGGGATTAACTATGGCTACACCTTC. The chain recombines TRBV4-3 with TRBJ1-2; TRBD1 matches at 8 bases. V lost 4 bases to trimming and J lost 1 base; unmatched junction nucleotides: 5. The CDR3 has 15 residues. Germline V lookup: CDR1 LGHNA, CDR2 YSLEER.

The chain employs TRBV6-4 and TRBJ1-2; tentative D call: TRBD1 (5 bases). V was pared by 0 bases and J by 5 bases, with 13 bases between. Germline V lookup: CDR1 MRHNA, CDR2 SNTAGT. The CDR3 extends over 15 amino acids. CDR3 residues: CASSDSTPGRYGYTF. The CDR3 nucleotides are TGTGCCAGCAGTGACTCTACACCAGGGAGGTATGGCTACACCTTC.

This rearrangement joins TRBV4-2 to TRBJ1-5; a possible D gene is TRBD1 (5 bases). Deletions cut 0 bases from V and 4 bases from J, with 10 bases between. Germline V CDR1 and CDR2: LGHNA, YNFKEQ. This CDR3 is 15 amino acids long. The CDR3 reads CASSQDEGANQPQHF. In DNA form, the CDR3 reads TGTGCCAGCAGCCAAGATGAAGGGGCTAATCAGCCCCAGCATTTT.

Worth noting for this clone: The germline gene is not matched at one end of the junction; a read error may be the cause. This CDR3 reads CASSFSGRGEQFF. In DNA form, the CDR3 reads TGTGCTAGCAGCTTTAGCGGGAGAGGCGAGCAGTTCTTC. The chain is built from TRBV7-7 and TRBJ2-1; 9 nucleotides line up with TRBD2. The CDR3 totals 13 residues. Germline V gives CDR1 SSHAT, CDR2 FNYEAQ (reference sequence).

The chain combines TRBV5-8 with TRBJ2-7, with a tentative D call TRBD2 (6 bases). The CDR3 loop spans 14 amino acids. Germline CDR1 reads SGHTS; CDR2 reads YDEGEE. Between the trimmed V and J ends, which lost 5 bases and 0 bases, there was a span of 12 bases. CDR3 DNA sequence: TGTGCCAGCAGGACGCGGAGGGGCTCCTACGAGCAGTACTTC. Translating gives CASRTRRGSYEQYF.

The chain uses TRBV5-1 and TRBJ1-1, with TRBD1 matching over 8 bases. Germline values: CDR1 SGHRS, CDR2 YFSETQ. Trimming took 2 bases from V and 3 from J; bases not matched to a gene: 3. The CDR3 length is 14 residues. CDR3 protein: CASSFGQGYTEAFF. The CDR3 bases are TGCGCCAGCAGCTTCGGACAGGGTTACACTGAAGCTTTCTTT.

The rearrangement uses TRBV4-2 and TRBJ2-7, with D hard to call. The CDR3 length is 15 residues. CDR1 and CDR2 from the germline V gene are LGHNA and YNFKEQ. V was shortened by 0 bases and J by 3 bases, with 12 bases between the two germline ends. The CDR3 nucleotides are TGTGCCAGCAGCCAAGATCTTGAAGAGATCTACGAGCAGTACTTC. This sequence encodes CASSQDLEEIYEQYF.

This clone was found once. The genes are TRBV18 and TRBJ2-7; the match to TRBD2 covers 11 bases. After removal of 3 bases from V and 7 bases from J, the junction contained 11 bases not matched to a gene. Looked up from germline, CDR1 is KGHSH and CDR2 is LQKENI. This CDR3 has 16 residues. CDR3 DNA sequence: TGTGCCAGCTCACCGAGCAGAACTAGCGGGGGTTTGGAGCAGTACTTC. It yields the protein CASSPSRTSGGLEQYF.

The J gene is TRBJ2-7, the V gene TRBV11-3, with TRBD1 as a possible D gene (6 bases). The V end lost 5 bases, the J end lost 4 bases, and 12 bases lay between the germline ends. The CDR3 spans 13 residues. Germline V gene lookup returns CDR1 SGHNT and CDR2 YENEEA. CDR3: CASSPGGQYEQYF. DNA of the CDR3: TGTGCCAGCAGCCCCGGAGGACAGTACGAGCAGTACTTC.

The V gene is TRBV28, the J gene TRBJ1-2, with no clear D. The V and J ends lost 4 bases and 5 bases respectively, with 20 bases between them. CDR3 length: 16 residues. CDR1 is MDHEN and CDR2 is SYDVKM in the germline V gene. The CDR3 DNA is TGTGCCAGCAGTTACTCTGACGACGGGATGGGGTATGGCTACACCTTC. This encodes CASSYSDDGMGYGYTF.

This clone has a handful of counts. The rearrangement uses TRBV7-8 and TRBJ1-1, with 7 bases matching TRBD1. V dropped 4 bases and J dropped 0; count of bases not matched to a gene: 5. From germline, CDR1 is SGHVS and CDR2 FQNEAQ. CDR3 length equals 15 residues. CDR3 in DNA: TGTGCCAGCAGCTCATCAAGGGGGCTGAACACTGAAGCTTTCTTT. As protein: CASSSSRGLNTEAFF.

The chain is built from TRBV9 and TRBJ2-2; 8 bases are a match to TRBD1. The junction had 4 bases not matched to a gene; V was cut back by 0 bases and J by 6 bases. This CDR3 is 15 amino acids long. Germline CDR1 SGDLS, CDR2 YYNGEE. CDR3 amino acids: CASSVGGQGSGELFF. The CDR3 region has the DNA TGTGCCAGCAGCGTAGGAGGACAGGGTTCCGGGGAGCTGTTTTTT.

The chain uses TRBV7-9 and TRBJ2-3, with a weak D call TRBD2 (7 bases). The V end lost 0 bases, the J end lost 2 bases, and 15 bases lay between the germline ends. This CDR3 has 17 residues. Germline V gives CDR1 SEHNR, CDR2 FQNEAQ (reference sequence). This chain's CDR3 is CASSLAGLDRITDTQYF. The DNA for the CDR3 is TGTGCCAGCAGCTTAGCCGGACTAGACAGGATCACAGATACGCAGTATTTT.

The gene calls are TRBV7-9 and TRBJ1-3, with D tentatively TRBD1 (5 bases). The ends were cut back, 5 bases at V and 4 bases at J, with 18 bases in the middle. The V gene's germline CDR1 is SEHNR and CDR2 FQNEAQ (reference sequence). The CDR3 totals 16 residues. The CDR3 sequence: CASSPRGGAGGNTIYF. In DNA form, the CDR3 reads TGTGCCAGCAGCCCCAGAGGAGGGGCAGGAGGAAACACCATATATTTT. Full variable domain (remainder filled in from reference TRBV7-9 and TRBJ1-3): DTGVSQNPRHKITKRGQNVTFRCDPISEHNRLYWYRQTLGQGPEFLTYFQNEAQLEKSRLLSDRFSAERPKGSFSTLEIQRTEQGDSAMYLCASSPRGGAGGNTIYFGEGSWLTVV.

Here the CDR3 DNA reads TGTGCCAGCAGCGCCCGGGACAGGGCCCGGGTGCAGTACTTC. Amino acid sequence: CASSARDRARVQYF. The rearrangement joins TRBV27 to TRBJ2-7, with 9 bases matching TRBD1. From germline, CDR1 is MNHEY and CDR2 SMNVEV (reference sequence). V lost 6 bases to trimming and J lost 9 bases; unmatched junction nucleotides: 12. This CDR3 spans 14 amino acids.

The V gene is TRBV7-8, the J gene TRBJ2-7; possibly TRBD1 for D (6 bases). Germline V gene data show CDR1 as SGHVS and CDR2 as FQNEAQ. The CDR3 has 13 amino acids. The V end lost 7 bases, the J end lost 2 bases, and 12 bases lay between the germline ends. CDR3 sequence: CASTGRGAYEQYF. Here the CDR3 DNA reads TGTGCCAGCACGGGCAGGGGAGCCTACGAGCAGTACTTC. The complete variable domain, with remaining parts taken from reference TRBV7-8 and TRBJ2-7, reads GAGVSQSPRYKVAKRGQDVALRCDPISGHVSLFWYQQALGQGPEFLTYFQNEAQLDKSGLPSDRFFAERPEGSVSTLKIQRTQQEDSAVYLCASTGRGAYEQYFGPGTRLTVT.

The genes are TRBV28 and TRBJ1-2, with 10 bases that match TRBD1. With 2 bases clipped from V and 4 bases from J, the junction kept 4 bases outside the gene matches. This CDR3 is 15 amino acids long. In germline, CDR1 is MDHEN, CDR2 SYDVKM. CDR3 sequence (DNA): TGTGCCAGCAGTTTAAGGGACAGGGGCCTCTATGGCTACACCTTC. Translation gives CASSLRDRGLYGYTF.

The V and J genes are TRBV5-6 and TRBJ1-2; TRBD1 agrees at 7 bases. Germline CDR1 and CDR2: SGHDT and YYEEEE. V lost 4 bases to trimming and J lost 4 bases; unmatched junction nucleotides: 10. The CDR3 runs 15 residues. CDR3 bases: TGTGCCAGCAGCAACCGGGACAGAGCCCTCTATGGCTACACCTTC. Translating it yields CASSNRDRALYGYTF.